These 27 T cell receptor beta chains were all obtained from the same sample, sequenced in a study of T-cell reconstitution after alpha-beta-depleted transplantation in children. Unique molecular identifiers were incorporated when the TCRbeta library was constructed. Each CDR3 protein is one row after TCRdb ran MiXCR on the PCR reads. The sample lists about 260,000 distinct CDR3 sequences, about 9.9% occurring once. The sequences come from peripheral blood, collected 180 days after TCRalphabeta/CD19-depleted stem cell transplant. The receptors stem from a male patient under 10 years old who had a stem cell transplant for chronic granulomatous disease, so the T cells may come from the graft donor.

This clonotype occurred many times. This chain uses TRBV15 with TRBJ2-1; possible D gene TRBD2, 6 bases. Germline CDR1 and CDR2: LNHNV and YYDKDF (reference sequence). The CDR3 covers 14 residues. Trimming removed 5 bases from V and 6 bases from J, with 14 bases in between. CDR3 protein: CATSGGPIVNEQFF. The CDR3 bases are TGTGCCACCAGCGGAGGGCCGATTGTCAATGAGCAGTTCTTC. The full variable domain, completed using reference TRBV15 and TRBJ2-1, is DAMVIQNPRYQVTQFGKPVTLSCSQTLNHNVMYWYQQKSSQAPKLLFHYYDKDFNNEADTPDNFQSRRPNTSFCFLDIRSPGLGDTAMYLCATSGGPIVNEQFFGPGTRLTVL.

This clonotype was found many times. The V call is TRBV6-2 or TRBV6-3, the J call TRBJ2-2; 8 bases are shared with TRBD1. V was pared by 4 bases and J by 6 bases, with 4 bases of the junction left unmatched. There are 14 residues in the CDR3. Germline CDR1 reads MNHEY; CDR2 reads SVGEGT. The CDR3 loop is CASSWTGRSGELFF. DNA of the CDR3: TGTGCCAGCAGTTGGACAGGGAGGTCCGGGGAGCTGTTTTTT.

This clonotype was found many times. The chain carries TRBV20-1 and TRBJ2-3, with D perhaps TRBD1 (5 bases). Germline V gene lookup returns CDR1 DFQATT and CDR2 SNEGSKA (reference sequence). The CDR3 is 14 residues long. V was clipped by 4 bases and J by 0 bases, with 11 bases between them. The CDR3 nucleotides read TGCAGTGCTATTCCAGGGTATAGCACAGATACGCAGTATTTT. It translates to CSAIPGYSTDTQYF.

The chain combines TRBV7-9 with TRBJ2-6, with D possibly TRBD1 on 5 matching bases. Germline V lookup: CDR1 SEHNR, CDR2 FQNEAQ (reference sequence). The CDR3 has 15 amino acids. V lost 5 bases to trimming and J lost 4 bases, with 12 bases between them. DNA for the CDR3: TGTGCCAGCAGCCACGACAGAGAAGGGGCCAACGTCCTGACTTTC. Protein: CASSHDREGANVLTF.

This clonotype was picked up many times. The gene calls are TRBV20-1 and TRBJ2-1; TRBD2 aligns across 11 bases. The CDR3 length is 15 residues. Trimming took 8 bases from V and 4 from J; bases not matched to a gene: 10. CDR1 and CDR2 from the germline V gene are DFQATT and SNEGSKA (reference sequence). Here the CDR3 reads CSIPLGLAVYNEQFF. The CDR3 nucleotides read TGCAGTATACCCCTGGGACTAGCGGTTTACAATGAGCAGTTCTTC.

This clonotype came up many times. This chain connects TRBV20-1 to TRBJ1-2, with D perhaps TRBD1 (5 bases). The CDR3 runs 13 residues. Germline-derived CDR1 and CDR2 are DFQATT and SNEGSKA (reference sequence). V was trimmed by 3 bases and J by 4 bases, leaving 12 bases between them. Written as DNA, the CDR3 is TGCAGTGCTAGTACGAGGGGTCCCTATGGCTACACCTTC. The encoded protein is CSASTRGPYGYTF.

In its sample, this clonotype was seen many times. The rearrangement uses TRBV10-3 and TRBJ2-3; 10 bases are a match to TRBD2. This CDR3 is 14 amino acids long. Germline V gene data show CDR1 as ENHRY and CDR2 as SYGVKD. The V segment lost 10 bases and the J segment 2 bases; nucleotides outside the gene matches: 6. CDR3 DNA: TGTGCCAGCTCTACTAGCGGGAACACAGATACGCAGTATTTT. This encodes CASSTSGNTDTQYF.

About this clonotype itself: A single base separates this from a much larger clone, so it may be a read error. The chain's CDR3 is CSGYQGGGYPF. The CDR3, as DNA: TGCAGCGGTTATCAAGGAGGAGGCTACCCCTTC. The chain links TRBV29-1 to TRBJ1-2; D remains unclear. Germline values: CDR1 SQVTM, CDR2 ANQGSEA. The CDR3 runs to 11 residues.

This clonotype was seen many times. The chain is built from TRBV5-6 and TRBJ2-1; a weak D match, TRBD1 (6 bases). Trimming took 4 bases from V and 15 from J, leaving 17 bases between them. The CDR3 is made up of 12 amino acids. The germline V gene has CDR1 SGHDT and CDR2 YYEEEE. The CDR3 sequence: CASSPGADVGFF. CDR3 nucleotides: TGTGCCAGCAGCCCAGGGGCGGACGTCGGGTTCTTC.

The sample holds many counts of this clonotype. The chain recombines TRBV10-3 with TRBJ2-3; D perhaps matches TRBD1 (5 bases). The CDR3 contains 14 residues. The V gene lost 8 bases and the J gene lost 0 bases, with 12 bases spanning the gap. From germline, CDR1 is ENHRY and CDR2 SYGVKD. CDR3 region: CAIRDSASTDTQYF. The CDR3 nucleotides read TGTGCCATCCGCGACAGTGCTAGCACAGATACGCAGTATTTT.

Ten or more counts support this clonotype. This chain connects TRBV20-1 to TRBJ2-5; the match to TRBD1 covers 8 bases. Per the germline V gene, CDR1 is DFQATT and CDR2 is SNEGSKA (reference sequence). With V trimmed by 5 bases and J by 2 bases, 7 bases remained unmatched. The CDR3 spans 14 residues. The CDR3 DNA reads TGCAGTGCTTTGGACAGGGAGGTTCAAGAGACCCAGTACTTC. Protein product: CSALDREVQETQYF.

About this clonotype: A read error may produce the germline difference seen at one junction end. The rearrangement links TRBV5-4 to TRBJ2-1; D is unresolved. Germline V gene data show CDR1 as SGHNT and CDR2 as YYREEE (reference sequence). The CDR3 sequence is 12 residues long. The CDR3 region has the DNA TGTGCCAGCAGCTTGGCCCTAAATGAGCGGTTCTTC. Translating gives CASSLALNERFF. Full variable domain (outside the CDR3, taken from reference TRBV5-4 and TRBJ2-1): ETGVTQSPTHLIKTRGQQVTLRCSSQSGHNTVSWYQQALGQGPQFIFQYYREEENGRGNFPPRFSGLQFPNYSSELNVNALELDDSALYLCASSLALNERFFGPGTRLTVL.

Note on this clonotype: A read error may explain this, as a much larger clone is one base away. The V call is TRBV20-1, the J call TRBJ2-3; 11 bases are shared with TRBD2. This CDR3 has 13 amino acids. Germline V lookup: CDR1 DFQATT, CDR2 SNEGSKA (reference sequence). V shed 6 bases, J shed 6 bases, and the junction held 5 bases outside the gene matches. Written as DNA, the CDR3 is TGCAGTGCCAAACTAGCGGGAGTCGATACGCAGTATTTT. It is translated as CSAKLAGVDTQYF.

In its sample, this clonotype was seen many times. The rearrangement uses TRBV5-1 and TRBJ2-1, with D unclear. The CDR3 extends over 8 amino acids. Trimming took 6 bases from V and 15 from J, leaving 7 bases between them. The germline gives CDR1 SGHRS, CDR2 YFSETQ. Here the CDR3 reads CASTFPFF. The CDR3 region has the DNA TGCGCCAGCACATTTCCGTTCTTC.

This clonotype was observed at least ten times. This chain links TRBV9 with TRBJ2-1, with TRBD2 matching over 12 bases. The V and J ends lost 0 bases and 9 bases, in that order; junction bases with no gene match: 7. The CDR3 sequence is 16 residues long. From germline, CDR1 is SGDLS and CDR2 YYNGEE. In DNA form, the CDR3 reads TGTGCCAGCAGCGTAGTCGCGACTAGCGGGAGTCTTGAGCAGTTCTTC. This encodes CASSVVATSGSLEQFF.

Turning to this clonotype: Being one base from a much bigger clone, this may be a read error. This chain links TRBV3-1 with TRBJ1-2; 10 nucleotides match TRBD1. The CDR3 runs 15 residues. Germline V gives CDR1 LGHDT, CDR2 YNNKEL (reference sequence). In nucleotides, the CDR3 is TGTGCCAGCAGCCAAGGACAGGGGGCCCCCTATGGCGACACCTTC. Translated, it gives CASSQGQGAPYGDTF.

Concerning this clonotype: Its ends do not fully match the called genes, so a read error is possible. The chain couples TRBV14 to TRBJ2-3, with D uncertain. The CDR3 sequence is 13 residues long. Germline V CDR1 and CDR2: SGHDN, FVKESK. The chain's CDR3 is CATSQDLGDTQYF. CDR3 DNA sequence: TGTGCCACCAGCCAAGATCTGGGGGATACGCAGTATTTT.

This clonotype was counted ten times or more. The V and J genes are TRBV27 and TRBJ2-7; 10 bases match TRBD2. The J segment lost 0 bases and the V segment lost 3 bases, leaving 11 bases of the junction unmatched. There are 18 residues in the CDR3. Germline loops: CDR1 MNHEY, CDR2 SMNVEV (reference sequence). CDR3 protein: CASSFGTSVRGSSYEQYF. The DNA for the CDR3 is TGTGCCAGCAGTTTCGGGACTAGCGTAAGGGGGAGCTCCTACGAGCAGTACTTC.

Ten or more counts support this clonotype. This chain uses TRBV27 with TRBJ1-2, with a possible D match to TRBD1 (6 bases). There are 15 residues in the CDR3. Germline CDR1 reads MNHEY; CDR2 reads SMNVEV (reference sequence). The V gene lost 3 bases and the J gene lost 3 bases, with 14 bases spanning the gap. The CDR3 region is CASSLTGANDYGYTF. The CDR3 DNA follows: TGTGCCAGCAGTTTGACGGGGGCGAATGACTATGGCTACACCTTC.

This clonotype was detected only a few times. One junction end does not reproduce the germline sequence, and a read error may be involved. The rearrangement joins TRBV25-1 to TRBJ1-2; a weak D match, TRBD1 (5 bases). This CDR3 is built from 14 residues. From germline, CDR1 is MGHDK and CDR2 SYGVNS. This CDR3 is CASSEMGRVGGYPF. Written as DNA, the CDR3 is TGTGCCAGCAGTGAAATGGGCAGGGTGGGCGGCTACCCCTTC.

As to this clonotype: Since a much larger clone is just one base distant, this may be a read error. The gene calls are TRBV2 and TRBJ2-1, with a weak D call TRBD2 (7 bases). The V and J ends lost 8 bases and 15 bases respectively, with 26 bases between them. Germline V CDR1 and CDR2: SNHLY, FYNNEI. The CDR3 sequence is 14 residues long. CDR3 coding DNA: TGTGCCAGCCCCAGCATGGGGGGGCCGACTCGGCGGTTCTTC. Protein: CASPSMGGPTRRFF.

This clonotype showed up many times. The CDR3 loop reads CATSEVTSGGSYNEQFF. The CDR3 nucleotides read TGTGCCACCAGTGAAGTGACTAGTGGCGGGAGCTACAATGAGCAGTTCTTC. This chain joins TRBV24-1 and TRBJ2-1; 7 bases map to TRBD2. CDR1 is KGHDR, CDR2 SFDVKD, per germline. The CDR3 loop spans 17 amino acids. The V segment lost 4 bases and the J segment 3 bases; nucleotides outside the gene matches: 11.

The rearrangement uses TRBV7-6 and TRBJ2-1; D possibly corresponds to TRBD1 (6 bases). The ends were cut back, 2 bases at V and 3 bases at J, with 20 bases in the middle. CDR3 length equals 18 residues. Germline lookup yields CDR1 SGHVS and CDR2 FNYEAQ. The CDR3 here is CASSLYPSQGIIYNEQFF. CDR3 coding DNA: TGTGCCAGCAGCTTATACCCATCACAGGGAATTATCTACAATGAGCAGTTCTTC.

There are many counts of this clonotype. This chain links TRBV5-1 with TRBJ1-6; no clear D. The CDR3 extends over 14 amino acids. Trimming shortened V by 0 bases and J by 7 bases, and 8 bases separated the two germline ends. CDR1 and CDR2 from the germline V gene are SGHRS and YFSETQ. The CDR3 sequence is CASSLGGGNSPLHF. The CDR3 region has the DNA TGCGCCAGCAGCTTGGGAGGAGGCAATTCACCCCTCCACTTT.

The chain links TRBV4-1 to TRBJ2-7; 10 bases line up with TRBD2. The CDR3 is 17 amino acids. The V segment lost 1 base and the J segment 2 bases; nucleotides outside the gene matches: 8. CDR1 is MGHRA, CDR2 YSYEKL, per germline. CDR3 DNA: TGCGCCAGCAGCCAAGCCAAAGGGACTAGCGACACCTACGAGCAGTACTTC. Protein product: CASSQAKGTSDTYEQYF.

In this sample, this clonotype turned up once. The chain combines TRBV28 with TRBJ2-7, with D perhaps being TRBD1 or TRBD2 (5 bases each). The CDR3 loop spans 13 amino acids. V lost 5 bases, J lost 3 bases, and 11 bases lay in between. In germline, CDR1 is MDHEN, CDR2 SYDVKM. CDR3 bases: TGTGCCAGCAGTCACTATGGGGGCTACGAGCAGTACTTC. This codes for CASSHYGGYEQYF. The whole variable domain, filled in from reference TRBV28 and TRBJ2-7, reads DVKVTQSSRYLVKRTGEKVFLECVQDMDHENMFWYRQDPGLGLRLIYFSYDVKMKEKGDIPEGYSVSREKKERFSLILESASTNQTSMYLCASSHYGGYEQYFGPGTRLTVT.

This clonotype appeared many times. The gene calls are TRBV30 and TRBJ2-1; D gene unclear. Between the trimmed V and J ends, which lost 0 bases and 5 bases, there was a span of 8 bases. The CDR3 is 13 residues long. In germline, CDR1 is GTSNPN, CDR2 SVGIG (reference sequence). In nucleotides, the CDR3 is TGTGCCTGGAGTGTAAGACGGGACAATGAGCAGTTCTTC. This encodes CAWSVRRDNEQFF.